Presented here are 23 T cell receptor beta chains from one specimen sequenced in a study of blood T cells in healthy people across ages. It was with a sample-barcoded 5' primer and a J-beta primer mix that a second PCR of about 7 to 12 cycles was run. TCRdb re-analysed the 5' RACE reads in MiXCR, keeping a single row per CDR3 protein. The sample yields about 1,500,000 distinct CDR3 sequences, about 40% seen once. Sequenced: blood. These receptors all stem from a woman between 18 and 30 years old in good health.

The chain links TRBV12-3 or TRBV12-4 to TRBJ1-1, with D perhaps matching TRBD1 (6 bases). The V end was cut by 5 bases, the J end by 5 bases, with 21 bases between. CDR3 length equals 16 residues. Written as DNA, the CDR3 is TGTGCCAGCAGTCCCCCAGGCGGGGGGCGCAGGACTGAAGCTTTCTTT. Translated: CASSPPGGGRRTEAFF.

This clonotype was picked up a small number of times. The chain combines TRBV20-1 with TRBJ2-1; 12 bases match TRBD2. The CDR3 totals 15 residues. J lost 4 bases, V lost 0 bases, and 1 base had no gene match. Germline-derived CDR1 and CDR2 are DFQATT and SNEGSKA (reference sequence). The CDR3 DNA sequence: TGCAGTGCTAGAGATCTAGCGGGAGGGTACAATGAGCAGTTCTTC. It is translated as CSARDLAGGYNEQFF.

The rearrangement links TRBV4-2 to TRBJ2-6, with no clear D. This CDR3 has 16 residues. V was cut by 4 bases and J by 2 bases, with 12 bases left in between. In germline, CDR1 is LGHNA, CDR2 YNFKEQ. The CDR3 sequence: CASSLKRYPGANVLTF. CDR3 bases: TGTGCCAGCAGCCTAAAAAGGTACCCTGGGGCCAACGTCCTGACTTTC.

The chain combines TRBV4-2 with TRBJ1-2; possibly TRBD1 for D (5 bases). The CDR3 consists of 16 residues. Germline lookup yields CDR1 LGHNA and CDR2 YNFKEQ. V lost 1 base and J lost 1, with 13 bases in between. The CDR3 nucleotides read TGTGCCAGCAGCCAAGGACTCAGGGCCAATAACTATGGCTACACCTTC. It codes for CASSQGLRANNYGYTF.

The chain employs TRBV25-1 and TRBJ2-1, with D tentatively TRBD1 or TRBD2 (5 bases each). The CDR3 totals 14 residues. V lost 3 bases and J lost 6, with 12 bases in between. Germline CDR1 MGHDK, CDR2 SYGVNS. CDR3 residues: CASSELGTLNEQFF. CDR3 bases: TGTGCCAGCAGTGAGTTAGGGACCCTCAATGAGCAGTTCTTC. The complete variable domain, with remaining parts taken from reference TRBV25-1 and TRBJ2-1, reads EADIYQTPRYLVIGTGKKITLECSQTMGHDKMYWYQQDPGMELHLIHYSYGVNSTEKGDLSSESTVSRIRTEHFPLTLESARPSHTSQYLCASSELGTLNEQFFGPGTRLTVL.

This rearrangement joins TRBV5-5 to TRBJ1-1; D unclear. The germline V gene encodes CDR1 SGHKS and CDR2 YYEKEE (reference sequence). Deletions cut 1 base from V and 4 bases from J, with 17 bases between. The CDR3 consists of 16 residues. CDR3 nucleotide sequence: TGTGCCAGCAGCTTGCATGAGGCGGAGGTTGGCACTGAAGCTTTCTTT. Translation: CASSLHEAEVGTEAFF.

CDR3 DNA sequence: TGTGCCAGCACTACCGACGGAGAAGAGACCCAGTACTTC. This gives the protein CASTTDGEETQYF. V and J are TRBV12-3 or TRBV12-4 and TRBJ2-5; D gene unclear. CDR3 size: 13 residues. Trimming pared 7 bases from V and 3 bases from J, leaving 12 bases between.

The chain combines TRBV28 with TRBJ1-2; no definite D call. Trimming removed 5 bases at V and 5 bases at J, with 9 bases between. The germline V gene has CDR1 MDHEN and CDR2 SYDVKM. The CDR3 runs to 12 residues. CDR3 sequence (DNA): TGTGCCAGCAGTACAGCCTCATATGGCTACACCTTC. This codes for CASSTASYGYTF.

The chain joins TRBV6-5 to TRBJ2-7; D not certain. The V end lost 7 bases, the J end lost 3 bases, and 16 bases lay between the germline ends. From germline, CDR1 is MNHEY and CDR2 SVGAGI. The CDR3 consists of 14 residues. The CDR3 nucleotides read TGTGCCAGCAAGATGGACCGACTCAGCTACGAGCAGTACTTC. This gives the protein CASKMDRLSYEQYF.

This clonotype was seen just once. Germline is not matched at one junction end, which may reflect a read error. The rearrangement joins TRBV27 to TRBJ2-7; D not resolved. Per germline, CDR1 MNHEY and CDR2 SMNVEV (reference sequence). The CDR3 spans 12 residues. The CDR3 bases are TGTGCCGGCAGACCGTCCCTCTACGAGCAGTACTTC. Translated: CAGRPSLYEQYF.

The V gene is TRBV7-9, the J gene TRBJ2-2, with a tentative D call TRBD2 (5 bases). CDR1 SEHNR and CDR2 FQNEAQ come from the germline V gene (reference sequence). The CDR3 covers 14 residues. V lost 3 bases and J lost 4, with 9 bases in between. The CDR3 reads CASSLRVGTGELFF. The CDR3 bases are TGTGCCAGCAGCTTGCGGGTGGGCACCGGGGAGCTGTTTTTT.

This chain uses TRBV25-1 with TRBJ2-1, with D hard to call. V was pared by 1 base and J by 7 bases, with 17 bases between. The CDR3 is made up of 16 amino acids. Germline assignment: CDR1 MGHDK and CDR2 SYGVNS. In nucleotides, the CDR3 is TGTGCCAGCAGTGAATCAAGACCAACCCTGGGGAATGAGCAGTTCTTC. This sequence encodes CASSESRPTLGNEQFF.

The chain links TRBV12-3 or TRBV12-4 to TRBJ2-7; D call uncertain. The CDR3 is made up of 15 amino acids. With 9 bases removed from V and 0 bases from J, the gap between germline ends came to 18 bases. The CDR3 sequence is CASRSSSGASYEQYF. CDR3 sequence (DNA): TGTGCCAGTCGATCCTCCTCGGGCGCCTCCTACGAGCAGTACTTC.

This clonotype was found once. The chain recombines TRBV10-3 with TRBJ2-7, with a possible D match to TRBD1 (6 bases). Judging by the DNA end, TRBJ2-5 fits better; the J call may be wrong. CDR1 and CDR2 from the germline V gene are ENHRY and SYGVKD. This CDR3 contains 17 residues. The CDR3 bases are TGTGCCATCAGTGCGGCGTCTGGCCTCGGCAGGGGAGAGACCCAGTACTTC. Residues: CAISAASGLGRGETQYF.

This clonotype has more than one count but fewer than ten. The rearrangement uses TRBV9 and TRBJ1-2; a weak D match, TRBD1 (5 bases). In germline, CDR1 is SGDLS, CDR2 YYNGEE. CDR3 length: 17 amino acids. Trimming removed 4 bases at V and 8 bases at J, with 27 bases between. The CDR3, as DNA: TGTGCCAGCAGCCCCCCATGGCAGGAGAGTTTAGAGGGGGGCTACACCTTC. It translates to CASSPPWQESLEGGYTF. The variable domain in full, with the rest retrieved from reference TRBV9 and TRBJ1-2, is DSGVTQTPKHLITATGQRVTLRCSPRSGDLSVYWYQQSLDQGLQFLIQYYNGEERAKGNILERFSAQQFPDLHSELNLSSLELGDSALYFCASSPPWQESLEGGYTFGSGTRLTVV.

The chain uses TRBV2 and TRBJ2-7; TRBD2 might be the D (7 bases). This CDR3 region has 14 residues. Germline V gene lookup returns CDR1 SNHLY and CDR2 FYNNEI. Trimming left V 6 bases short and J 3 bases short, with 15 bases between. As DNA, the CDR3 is TGTGCCAGCAGGGTGGCGGGGGCTAACTACGAGCAGTACTTC. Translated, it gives CASRVAGANYEQYF.

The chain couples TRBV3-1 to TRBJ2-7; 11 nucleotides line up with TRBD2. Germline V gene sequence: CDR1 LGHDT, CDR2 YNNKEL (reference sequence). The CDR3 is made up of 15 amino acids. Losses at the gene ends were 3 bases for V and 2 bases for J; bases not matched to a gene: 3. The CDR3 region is CASSQPGLAAYEQYF. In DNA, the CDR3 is TGTGCCAGCAGCCAGCCGGGACTAGCGGCCTACGAGCAGTACTTC.

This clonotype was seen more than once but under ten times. CDR3 sequence reads: CASSVLLAGTYEQYF. CDR3 DNA: TGTGCCAGCAGTGTGCTCCTAGCGGGGACCTACGAGCAGTACTTC. The gene calls are TRBV28 and TRBJ2-4; 9 bases agree with TRBD2. The end of the DNA aligns better with TRBJ2-7, so the J call may be wrong. This CDR3 spans 15 amino acids. CDR1 MDHEN and CDR2 SYDVKM come from the germline V gene.

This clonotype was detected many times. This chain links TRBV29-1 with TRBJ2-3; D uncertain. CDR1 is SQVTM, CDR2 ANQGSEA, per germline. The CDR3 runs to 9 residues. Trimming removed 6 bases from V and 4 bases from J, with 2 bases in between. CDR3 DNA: TGCAGCGTACCAGATACGCAGTATTTT. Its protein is CSVPDTQYF.

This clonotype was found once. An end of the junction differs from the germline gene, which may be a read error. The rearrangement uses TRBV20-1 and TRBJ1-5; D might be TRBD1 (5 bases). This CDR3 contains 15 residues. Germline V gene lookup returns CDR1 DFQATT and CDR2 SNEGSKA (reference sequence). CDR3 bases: TGCAATGCTAGAGCACCGGGACTTAGCAATCAGCCCCAGCATTTT. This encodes CNARAPGLSNQPQHF.

Here the CDR3 DNA reads TGCAGTGCTCCATTAGCGAGCCCTAGCACAGATACGCAGTATTTT. Protein: CSAPLASPSTDTQYF. The V call is TRBV20-1, the J call TRBJ2-3; D perhaps matches TRBD2 (5 bases). CDR3 size: 15 residues. Germline values: CDR1 DFQATT, CDR2 SNEGSKA (reference sequence). Trimming stripped 5 bases from V and 0 bases from J, with 15 bases between.

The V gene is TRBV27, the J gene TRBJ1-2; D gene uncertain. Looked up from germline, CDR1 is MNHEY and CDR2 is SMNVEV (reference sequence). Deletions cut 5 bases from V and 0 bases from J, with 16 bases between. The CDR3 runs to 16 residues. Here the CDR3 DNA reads TGTGCCAGCAGTCCTCTAGTCTTCGGGTCTAACTATGGCTACACCTTC. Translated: CASSPLVFGSNYGYTF.

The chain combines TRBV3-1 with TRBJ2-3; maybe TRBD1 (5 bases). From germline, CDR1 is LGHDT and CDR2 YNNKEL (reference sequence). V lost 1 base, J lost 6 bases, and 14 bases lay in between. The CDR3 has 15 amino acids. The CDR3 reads CASSQGQLRADTQYF. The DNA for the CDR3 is TGTGCCAGCAGCCAAGGACAGCTCCGGGCGGATACGCAGTATTTT.